The source of this T cell receptor (beta chain) is a study of T cell changes during pregnancy in multiple sclerosis. This CDR3 region has 17 residues. The V gene's germline CDR1 is SGHTA and CDR2 FQGNSA. The V segment lost 1 base and the J segment 4 bases; nucleotides outside the gene matches: 9. Repertoires were generated with immunoSEQ multiplex PCR, while TCRdb's copy carries only in-frame clones and drops some. Of roughly 48,000 clones listed, roughly 94% were seen once; the top ten hold almost 6%. This chain joins TRBV7-2 and TRBJ2-1, with 8 bases matching TRBD2. The sample consisted of CD8+ T cells from peripheral blood mononuclear cells, taken in the first trimester of pregnancy. This sequence originates from a female donor with multiple sclerosis, enrolled in a pregnancy study. The CDR3 region is CASSLVSAGVGYNEQFF. CDR3 sequence (DNA): TGTGCCAGCAGCTTAGTTTCAGCGGGAGTTGGGTACAATGAGCAGTTCTTC.